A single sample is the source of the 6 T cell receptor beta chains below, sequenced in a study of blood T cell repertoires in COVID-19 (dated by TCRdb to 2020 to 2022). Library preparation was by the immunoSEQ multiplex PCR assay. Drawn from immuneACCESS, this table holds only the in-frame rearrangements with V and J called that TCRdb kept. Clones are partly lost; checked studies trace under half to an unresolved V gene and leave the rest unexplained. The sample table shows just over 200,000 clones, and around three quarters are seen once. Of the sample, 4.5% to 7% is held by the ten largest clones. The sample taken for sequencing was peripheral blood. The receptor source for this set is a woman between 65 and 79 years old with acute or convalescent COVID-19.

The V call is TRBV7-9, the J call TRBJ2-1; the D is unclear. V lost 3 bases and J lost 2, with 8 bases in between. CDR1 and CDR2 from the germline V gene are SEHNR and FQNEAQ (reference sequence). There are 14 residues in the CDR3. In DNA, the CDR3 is TGTGCCAGCAGCTTGACAATGACCTACAATGAGCAGTTCTTC. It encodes CASSLTMTYNEQFF.

This CDR3 reads CASSAHRIGSYNSPLHF. The CDR3 DNA reads as TGTGCCAGCAGTGCCCACAGGATCGGATCCTATAATTCACCCCTCCACTTT. The rearrangement links TRBV25-1 to TRBJ1-6, with D perhaps TRBD1 (5 bases). The CDR3 extends over 17 amino acids. Germline lookup yields CDR1 MGHDK and CDR2 SYGVNS. V gave up 4 bases and J gave up 1 base, with 14 bases separating them.

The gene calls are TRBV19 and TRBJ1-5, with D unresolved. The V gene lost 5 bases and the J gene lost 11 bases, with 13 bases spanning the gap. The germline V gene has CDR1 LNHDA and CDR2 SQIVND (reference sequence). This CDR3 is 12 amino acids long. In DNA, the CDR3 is TGTGCCAGTAGTTCGGGGAGTTGGGCCCAGCATTTT. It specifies CASSSGSWAQHF.

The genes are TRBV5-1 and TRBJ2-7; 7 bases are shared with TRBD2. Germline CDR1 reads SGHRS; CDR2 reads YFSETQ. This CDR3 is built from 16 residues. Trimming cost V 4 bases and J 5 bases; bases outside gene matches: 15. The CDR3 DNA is TGCGCCAGCAGCACTTTGTATAGGGAGGGCCTAGACGAGCAGTACTTC. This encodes CASSTLYREGLDEQYF. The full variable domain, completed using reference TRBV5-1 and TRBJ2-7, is KAGVTQTPRYLIKTRGQQVTLSCSPISGHRSVSWYQQTPGQGLQFLFEYFSETQRNKGNFPGRFSGRQFSNSRSEMNVSTLELGDSALYLCASSTLYREGLDEQYFGPGTRLTVT.

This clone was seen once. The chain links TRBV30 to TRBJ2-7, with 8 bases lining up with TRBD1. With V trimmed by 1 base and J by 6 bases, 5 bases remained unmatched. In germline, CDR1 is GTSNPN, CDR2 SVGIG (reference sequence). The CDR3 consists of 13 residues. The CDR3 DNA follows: TGTGCCTGGAGTGGACAGGGGTGGAGCGAGCAGTACTTC. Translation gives CAWSGQGWSEQYF.

As DNA, the CDR3 is TGTGCCAGCAAGTTAGGAGGGGGCGCTTCCCTCTACAATGAGCAGTTCTTC. This codes for CASKLGGGASLYNEQFF. The genes are TRBV28 and TRBJ2-1; D might be TRBD1 (7 bases). Germline V gives CDR1 MDHEN, CDR2 SYDVKM. The V end was cut by 7 bases, the J end by 3 bases, with 22 bases between. The CDR3 extends over 17 amino acids.